Here is one T cell receptor beta chain with its context. Its cognate antigen is unknown. The data belong to a study of cytomegalovirus exposure and HLA in healthy donors. General study findings and limits: Confirmation in vitro established that a few CMV-associated chains were specific for CMV antigens. Most TCR sequences showed up rarely, but some public TCRs showed up in many donors.

This table comes from immunoSEQ multiplex PCR, and its TCRdb copy is limited to in-frame clones, with some not included. The table lists about 200,000 clones, 80% to 85% of them singletons, with 0.95% to 1.5% in the top ten. Per germline, CDR1 SEHNR and CDR2 FQNEAQ (reference sequence). CDR3 length: 14 amino acids. V lost 10 bases and J lost 0, with 13 bases in between. Sample: PBMCs. This chain uses TRBV7-9 with TRBJ1-5, with D unresolved. The clonotype originates from a woman aged 25 to 39 in good health and CMV-seronegative. The CDR3 is CATSGSLSNQPQHF. The CDR3 DNA sequence: TGTGCCACTAGTGGATCCCTTAGCAATCAGCCCCAGCATTTT.